Listed here are 26 T cell receptor beta chains from one sample, sequenced in a study of post-analysis software for immune sequencing data. No antigen has been assigned to these receptors. Study-wide results and limits: Roughly 5 TRBV segments, including TRBV5-6, TRBV5-1 and TRBV20-1, were more frequent in patients than controls.

Incorporated into the TCR beta cDNA libraries were unique molecular identifiers, which served to reduce PCR and sequencing biases. Via MiXCR, TCRdb re-called the PCR reads, giving one row per CDR3 protein. The sample contains about 770,000 distinct CDR3 sequences, around 46% of which appear only once. Source material: blood. The receptors shown here come from a girl aged 5-17 years with multiple sclerosis.

This chain links TRBV28 with TRBJ2-5, with 11 nucleotides matching TRBD2. The CDR3 covers 15 residues. The V gene end was trimmed by 6 bases and the J gene end by 5 bases; junction bases not matched to a gene: 8. CDR1 MDHEN and CDR2 SYDVKM come from the germline V gene. CDR3 protein: CASSRLASGRETQYF. The DNA of the CDR3 is TGTGCCAGCAGCAGATTGGCTAGCGGGAGGGAGACCCAGTACTTC.

This chain uses TRBV30 with TRBJ2-3; D ambiguous. This CDR3 is built from 12 residues. Trimming removed 0 bases from V and 4 bases from J, with 5 bases in between. Germline CDR1 reads GTSNPN; CDR2 reads SVGIG (reference sequence). CDR3 sequence reads: CAWSVGSDTQYF. CDR3 bases: TGTGCCTGGAGTGTAGGGTCAGATACGCAGTATTTT.

The chain uses TRBV27 and TRBJ2-7, with TRBD2 identical over 8 bases. Losses at the gene ends were 7 bases for V and 3 bases for J; bases not matched to a gene: 8. Germline CDR1 reads MNHEY; CDR2 reads SMNVEV (reference sequence). This CDR3 is built from 14 residues. Here the CDR3 reads CASIQRAGGYEQYF. The CDR3 DNA is TGTGCCAGCATCCAAAGGGCGGGAGGCTACGAGCAGTACTTC.

The V call is TRBV2, the J call TRBJ2-1; the D gene could be TRBD1 or TRBD2 (5 bases each). V lost 3 bases, J lost 6 bases, and 15 bases lay in between. Germline V gives CDR1 SNHLY, CDR2 FYNNEI. This CDR3 region has 15 residues. CDR3 in amino acids: CASSDYAVGGNEQFF. CDR3 coding DNA: TGTGCCAGCAGTGATTACGCGGTTGGGGGCAATGAGCAGTTCTTC.

The rearrangement links TRBV15 to TRBJ2-7, with a possible D match to TRBD1 (6 bases). This CDR3 comprises 14 residues. In germline, CDR1 is LNHNV, CDR2 YYDKDF (reference sequence). The germline V and J ends were trimmed by 5 bases and 3 bases, with 14 bases remaining between them. CDR3 coding DNA: TGTGCCACCAGCGCTATAGGGGGAGACTACGAGCAGTACTTC. Translation: CATSAIGGDYEQYF.

The rearrangement joins TRBV7-9 to TRBJ1-6; D remains ambiguous. The CDR3 runs to 13 residues. From germline, CDR1 is SEHNR and CDR2 FQNEAQ (reference sequence). Between the trimmed V and J ends, which lost 0 bases and 8 bases, there was a span of 5 bases. For the CDR3, the DNA is TGTGCCAGCAGCTTAGCGGTGGATTCACCCCTCCACTTT. Translated: CASSLAVDSPLHF.

V and J are TRBV28 and TRBJ2-1; either TRBD1 or TRBD2 may fit D (6 bases each). V was pared by 1 base and J by 4 bases, with 26 bases between. The CDR3 loop spans 20 amino acids. Germline CDR1 and CDR2: MDHEN and SYDVKM. CDR3 loop: CASSLSPRPATGGVYNEQFF. CDR3 DNA: TGTGCCAGCAGTTTATCCCCCAGGCCCGCGACAGGAGGGGTTTACAATGAGCAGTTCTTC.

The sample holds one count of this clonotype. This sequence joins TRBV2 and TRBJ2-3; D is possibly TRBD1 (6 bases). Germline V gene sequence: CDR1 SNHLY, CDR2 FYNNEI. The CDR3 is made up of 15 amino acids. V lost 6 bases and J 1 base, leaving 14 bases between the germline ends. The CDR3 DNA follows: TGTGCCAGCAGGGGGACATTCATCGGCACAGATACGCAGTATTTT. Translating it yields CASRGTFIGTDTQYF.

The J gene is TRBJ1-1, the V gene TRBV9, with unresolved D. Germline lookup yields CDR1 SGDLS and CDR2 YYNGEE. The length of the CDR3 is 14 residues. With 3 bases removed from V and 8 bases from J, the gap between germline ends came to 17 bases. The CDR3 DNA reads as TGTGCCAGCAGCGCGACACCTGGCGGCCCCGAAGCTTTCTTT. It is translated as CASSATPGGPEAFF.

The chain combines TRBV11-1 with TRBJ2-5; maybe TRBD2 (6 bases). The germline gives CDR1 SGHAT, CDR2 FQDESV (reference sequence). The CDR3 loop spans 13 amino acids. V was shortened by 3 bases and J by 5 bases, with 10 bases between the two germline ends. This CDR3 is CASSFGGVETQYF. The CDR3 bases are TGTGCCAGCAGCTTCGGAGGGGTGGAGACCCAGTACTTC.

The rearrangement links TRBV4-3 to TRBJ2-7; D is perhaps TRBD2 (5 bases). CDR1 and CDR2 (germline): LGHNA, YSLEER. The CDR3 spans 14 residues. The V gene lost 9 bases and the J gene lost 3 bases, with 18 bases spanning the gap. For the CDR3, the DNA is TGCGCCAGTGCGAGGGCGCATAACCTCTACGAGCAGTACTTC. The encoded protein is CASARAHNLYEQYF.

In this sample, this clonotype turned up a few times. The chain joins TRBV7-2 to TRBJ2-1; 10 bases line up with TRBD2. CDR3 length: 16 amino acids. From germline, CDR1 is SGHTA and CDR2 FQGNSA. The V segment lost 5 bases and the J segment 6 bases; nucleotides outside the gene matches: 10. CDR3 DNA sequence: TGTGCCAGCAGCCTCCTTCTAGCGGGAGCTGGCAATGAGCAGTTCTTC. Its protein is CASSLLLAGAGNEQFF.

This chain uses TRBV20-1 with TRBJ2-7, with D perhaps TRBD1 (5 bases). Trimming cost V 0 bases and J 2 bases, with 11 bases left between them. This CDR3 comprises 14 residues. Germline CDR1 reads DFQATT; CDR2 reads SNEGSKA (reference sequence). CDR3 protein: CSAREAGPTYEQYF. CDR3 DNA: TGCAGTGCTAGAGAGGCAGGGCCCACCTACGAGCAGTACTTC.

The chain links TRBV20-1 to TRBJ1-1; 9 nucleotides align to TRBD1. The CDR3 runs to 13 residues. Germline CDR1 is DFQATT and CDR2 is SNEGSKA (reference sequence). Unmatched junction bases numbered 3, after V lost 5 bases and J lost 2 bases. The CDR3 coding sequence is TGCAGTGCTGGACAGGGGATTAACACTGAAGCTTTCTTT. The encoded protein is CSAGQGINTEAFF.

In its sample, this clonotype was seen a few times. CDR3 protein: CSARGAGEETQYF. In nucleotides, the CDR3 is TGCAGTGCTAGAGGCGCAGGGGAAGAGACCCAGTACTTC. V and J are TRBV20-1 and TRBJ2-5; D is possibly TRBD1 (6 bases). Per germline, CDR1 DFQATT and CDR2 SNEGSKA (reference sequence). Trimming shortened V by 1 base and J by 3 bases, and 9 bases separated the two germline ends. The CDR3 extends over 13 amino acids.

The chain combines TRBV7-2 with TRBJ1-1, with TRBD1 matching over 7 bases. The CDR3 is made up of 15 amino acids. Germline trimming cut 5 bases from V and 4 bases from J; bases unmatched to any gene: 10. Germline values: CDR1 SGHTA, CDR2 FQGNSA. The CDR3 DNA follows: TGTGCCAGCAGCCCCCGACAGGGTTTGGGCACTGAAGCTTTCTTT. Translation gives CASSPRQGLGTEAFF.

The chain carries TRBV6-2 or TRBV6-3 and TRBJ2-5; TRBD2 might be the D (6 bases). The CDR3 sequence is 17 residues long. Trimming pared 5 bases from V and 4 bases from J, leaving 23 bases between. Germline V gene sequence: CDR1 MNHEY, CDR2 SVGEGT. The CDR3 nucleotides are TGTGCCAGCAGTCTCTTGACCGGGGCCAGGCGGGGAGAGACCCAGTACTTC. Translating it yields CASSLLTGARRGETQYF.

This rearrangement joins TRBV6-5 to TRBJ2-3; 14 bases line up with TRBD2. CDR3 size: 17 residues. V was clipped by 4 bases and J by 3 bases; unmatched bases: 6. Germline CDR1 is MNHEY and CDR2 is SVGAGI. The DNA for the CDR3 is TGTGCCAGCAGTTTATTCGGACTAGCGGGAGGTACAGATACGCAGTATTTT. Its protein product is CASSLFGLAGGTDTQYF.

V is TRBV10-3 and J is TRBJ2-7; perhaps TRBD1 as D (5 bases). Trimming cost V 0 bases and J 4 bases, with 16 bases left between them. This CDR3 is 16 amino acids long. CDR1 ENHRY and CDR2 SYGVKD come from the germline V gene. The CDR3 DNA reads TGTGCCATCAGTGAGTCGGACCATGGACAAAGATACGAGCAGTACTTC. It encodes CAISESDHGQRYEQYF.

The V gene is TRBV3-1, the J gene TRBJ2-3; D is possibly TRBD1 (6 bases). Between the trimmed V and J ends, which lost 0 bases and 3 bases, there was a span of 10 bases. From germline, CDR1 is LGHDT and CDR2 YNNKEL (reference sequence). The CDR3 loop spans 15 amino acids. CDR3 bases: TGTGCCAGCAGCCAAGATCTCCAGGGGACAGATACGCAGTATTTT. Translating it yields CASSQDLQGTDTQYF.

This clonotype was counted a single time. This rearrangement joins TRBV15 to TRBJ2-3, with TRBD2 as a possible D gene (6 bases). V was clipped by 5 bases and J by 2 bases, with 14 bases between them. Looked up from germline, CDR1 is LNHNV and CDR2 is YYDKDF (reference sequence). CDR3 length: 15 residues. The CDR3 bases are TGTGCCACCAGCCCCCTAGCGACCCCCACAGATACGCAGTATTTT. Protein sequence: CATSPLATPTDTQYF.

This clonotype has just a few counts. The chain carries TRBV10-3 and TRBJ2-3; TRBD2 agrees at 11 bases. Germline assignment: CDR1 ENHRY and CDR2 SYGVKD. V dropped 0 bases and J dropped 2; count of bases not matched to a gene: 7. The CDR3 is made up of 18 amino acids. The CDR3 reads CAISESNLAGGITDTQYF. The CDR3 region has the DNA TGTGCCATCAGTGAGTCGAACCTAGCGGGAGGCATCACAGATACGCAGTATTTT.

In the case of this clonotype: The junction shows a germline mismatch at one end, possibly a read error. The chain uses TRBV27 and TRBJ1-5; possible D gene TRBD1, 5 bases. Germline-derived CDR1 and CDR2 are MNHEY and SMNVEV (reference sequence). The CDR3 totals 16 residues. As DNA, the CDR3 is TGTGCCAGCAGTAAATACCAGGGACGGGGCAATCGGCCCCAGCATTTT. Amino acid sequence: CASSKYQGRGNRPQHF.

This chain joins TRBV9 and TRBJ2-1; D uncertain. CDR3 length: 13 residues. V was clipped by 4 bases and J by 4 bases, with 9 bases between them. The germline V gene encodes CDR1 SGDLS and CDR2 YYNGEE. The CDR3 bases are TGTGCCAGCAGCCCCGGGTGGTACAATGAGCAGTTCTTC. Encoded protein: CASSPGWYNEQFF.

The CDR3 region is CASSYPEGLAQYF. For the CDR3, the DNA is TGTGCCAGCAGCTACCCGGAGGGGTTGGCGCAGTATTTT. The chain joins TRBV11-3 to TRBJ2-3; a possible D gene is TRBD2 (6 bases). The V gene lost 4 bases and the J gene lost 10 bases, with 15 bases spanning the gap. The CDR3 length is 13 residues. Germline V CDR1 and CDR2: SGHNT, YENEEA. The full variable domain, rest sourced from reference TRBV11-3 and TRBJ2-3, is EAGVVQSPRYKIIEKKQPVAFWCNPISGHNTLYWYLQNLGQGPELLIRYENEEAVDDSQLPKDRFSAERLKGVDSTLKIQPAELGDSAVYLCASSYPEGLAQYFGPGTRLTVL.

The chain recombines TRBV7-8 with TRBJ1-1; no firm D call. The CDR3 sequence is 14 residues long. Trimming left V 5 bases short and J 4 bases short, with 14 bases between. The germline gives CDR1 SGHVS, CDR2 FQNEAQ. In DNA form, the CDR3 reads TGTGCCAGCAGCCTTGGGAGAGCAGGCACTGAAGCTTTCTTT. It encodes CASSLGRAGTEAFF.